Presented here are 26 T cell receptor beta chains from one specimen sequenced in a study of T cells in Graves' hyperthyroidism and ophthalmopathy. Authors of the study amplified TCR beta CDR3 regions from RNA transcripts. First-round RT-PCR with HTBI primers amplified the TCR CDR3 region. Via MiXCR, TCRdb re-called the multiplex PCR reads, giving one row per CDR3 protein. The profile shows fewer than 450,000 distinct CDR3 sequences, approximately 17% of them singletons. Input material: blood. The receptors come from a young woman with Graves' hyperthyroidism that later progressed to Graves' ophthalmopathy.

This clonotype was counted ten times or more. V gene TRBV28 combines with J gene TRBJ1-1; tentatively, D is TRBD1 (6 bases). Trimming took 7 bases from V and 1 from J, leaving 10 bases between them. The germline V gene has CDR1 MDHEN and CDR2 SYDVKM. The CDR3 has 13 residues. The CDR3 here is CASKKDRNTEAFF. As DNA, the CDR3 is TGTGCCAGCAAAAAGGACAGGAACACTGAAGCTTTCTTT.

Notes on this clonotype: A much larger clone sits a single nucleotide away, making a read error possible. The V gene is TRBV7-8, the J gene TRBJ2-1; D gene unclear. V lost 1 base and J lost 7, with 8 bases in between. Germline V CDR1 and CDR2: SGHVS, FQNEAQ. The CDR3 consists of 13 residues. In DNA form, the CDR3 reads TGTGCCAGCAGCTTAGGACGTTCGAATGAGCAGTTCTTC. The encoded protein is CASSLGRSNEQFF.

The sample holds many counts of this clonotype. The chain is built from TRBV30 and TRBJ2-7; D tentatively reads TRBD1 or TRBD2 (5 bases each). Trimming stripped 0 bases from V and 4 bases from J, with 25 bases between. The CDR3 consists of 18 residues. The germline CDR1 and CDR2 sequences are GTSNPN and SVGIG (reference sequence). DNA of the CDR3: TGTGCCTGGAGTGTGTACTCCCGGGGACGGAACACCGGTTACGAGCAGTACTTC. It encodes CAWSVYSRGRNTGYEQYF.

This clonotype was found a few times. Possible read error: a much larger clone is one base away. The rearrangement uses TRBV29-1 and TRBJ2-5, with unresolved D. V was pared by 3 bases and J by 1 base, with 21 bases between. Germline CDR1 reads SQVTM; CDR2 reads ANQGSEA. The CDR3 runs 17 residues. DNA of the CDR3: TGCAGCGTTGACTGGGTACAATCAGCGACCCTCCAAGAGACCCAGTACTTC. Amino acid sequence: CSVDWVQSATLQETQYF.

This clonotype was counted only a few times. The chain employs TRBV25-1 and TRBJ2-5; no firm D call. Per germline, CDR1 MGHDK and CDR2 SYGVNS. Deletions cut 0 bases from V and 2 bases from J, with 10 bases between. The CDR3 is made up of 15 amino acids. DNA for the CDR3: TGTGCCAGCAGTGAATACGGAAACAGACAAGAGACCCAGTACTTC. This gives the protein CASSEYGNRQETQYF.

This clonotype was seen repeatedly, ten times or more. The chain employs TRBV2 and TRBJ1-1; D not resolved. Between the trimmed V and J ends, which lost 2 bases and 1 base, there was a span of 11 bases. Germline CDR1 reads SNHLY; CDR2 reads FYNNEI. The CDR3 is made up of 15 amino acids. The DNA for the CDR3 is TGTGCCAGCAGTGAACTTATACAGAGGAACACTGAAGCTTTCTTT. Protein product: CASSELIQRNTEAFF.

This clonotype was found many times. The genes are TRBV6-5 and TRBJ1-2; 8 bases align to TRBD1. The V segment lost 2 bases and the J segment 3 bases; nucleotides outside the gene matches: 5. Germline values: CDR1 MNHEY, CDR2 SVGAGI. This CDR3 region has 15 residues. The CDR3: CASSYTNRGDYGYTF. DNA of the CDR3: TGTGCCAGCAGTTACACAAACAGGGGGGACTATGGCTACACCTTC.

This clonotype was picked up many times. V gene TRBV27 combines with J gene TRBJ2-1; 7 bases are shared with TRBD2. With V trimmed by 1 base and J by 1 base, 4 bases remained unmatched. Germline V CDR1 and CDR2: MNHEY, SMNVEV (reference sequence). The CDR3 loop spans 16 amino acids. The CDR3 sequence: CASSLFAGDSYNEQFF. Here the CDR3 DNA reads TGTGCCAGCAGTTTATTCGCGGGAGATTCCTACAATGAGCAGTTCTTC.

This clonotype was seen at least ten times. The V and J genes are TRBV2 and TRBJ2-1; possibly TRBD2 for D (7 bases). Per germline, CDR1 SNHLY and CDR2 FYNNEI. The CDR3 length is 16 residues. The V and J ends lost 4 bases and 0 bases respectively, with 13 bases between them. CDR3 sequence reads: CASSGVAGASYNEQFF. In nucleotides, the CDR3 is TGTGCCAGCAGTGGCGTGGCGGGGGCCTCCTACAATGAGCAGTTCTTC.

This clonotype was detected once. V is TRBV27 and J is TRBJ1-1; unclear D gene. The CDR3 totals 11 residues. Trimming stripped 8 bases from V and 7 bases from J, with 11 bases between. Germline V gives CDR1 MNHEY, CDR2 SMNVEV (reference sequence). CDR3 nucleotide sequence: TGTGCCAGCTCACATGGTGGTGAAGCTTTCTTT. This gives the protein CASSHGGEAFF.

This clonotype was counted at least ten times. The chain has TRBV29-1 and TRBJ2-5; TRBD1 is a possible D gene (5 bases). Germline V CDR1 and CDR2: SQVTM, ANQGSEA. The CDR3 consists of 13 residues. V lost 2 bases and J 5 bases, leaving 12 bases between the germline ends. The CDR3 region is CSVERAGKETQYF. CDR3 nucleotides: TGCAGCGTTGAAAGGGCAGGGAAGGAGACCCAGTACTTC.

As concerns this clonotype: Because it lacks the conserved phenylalanine or tryptophan at the end, this CDR3 is likely a read error. The chain uses TRBV28 and TRBJ1-1; D call uncertain. Germline V CDR1 and CDR2: MDHEN, SYDVKM. The CDR3 is 13 amino acids. With 4 bases removed from V and 5 bases from J, the gap between germline ends came to 11 bases. CDR3 protein: CASSSLGGTEAFL. In nucleotides, the CDR3 is TGTGCCAGCAGTTCTCTCGGAGGAACTGAAGCTTTCCTT.

This chain links TRBV25-1 with TRBJ2-5; D uncertain. V lost 3 bases and J lost 0, with 11 bases in between. The CDR3 covers 15 residues. Germline lookup yields CDR1 MGHDK and CDR2 SYGVNS. This CDR3 reads CASSESGRNQETQYF. CDR3 DNA: TGTGCCAGCAGTGAGTCCGGACGAAACCAAGAGACCCAGTACTTC.

A note on this clonotype: A much larger clone lies a single base off, so this may be a read error. This chain uses TRBV9 with TRBJ2-7, with TRBD2 matching 8 bases. The CDR3 consists of 13 residues. From germline, CDR1 is SGDLS and CDR2 YYNGEE. CDR3 nucleotides: TGTGTCAGCGGCGGGAGGAATCCCTACGAGCAGTACTTC. This gives the protein CVSGGRNPYEQYF.

CDR3 protein: CASSSVKAGSKANVLTF. In DNA, the CDR3 is TGTGCCAGCAGTTCTGTTAAGGCCGGATCGAAGGCCAACGTCCTGACTTTC. The rearrangement joins TRBV2 to TRBJ2-6, with D unresolved. Trimming took off 5 bases at V and 6 bases at J, with 20 bases between the two ends. The CDR3 runs to 17 residues. Germline V CDR1 and CDR2: SNHLY, FYNNEI.

In its sample, this clonotype was seen a few times. CDR3 coding DNA: TGCAGCGTTTCTACAGGGGAGAACACTGAAGCTTTCTTT. This gives the protein CSVSTGENTEAFF. V usage is TRBV29-1 and J usage is TRBJ1-1; TRBD1 agrees at 7 bases. The V segment lost 5 bases and the J segment 1 base; nucleotides outside the gene matches: 4. CDR3 length: 13 amino acids. CDR1 and CDR2 (germline): SQVTM, ANQGSEA.

This clonotype was recorded a few times. The chain combines TRBV5-6 with TRBJ1-2, with D possibly matching TRBD1 (5 bases). CDR1 is SGHDT and CDR2 is YYEEEE in the germline V gene. Trimming removed 7 bases at V and 5 bases at J, with 12 bases between. The CDR3 is 12 residues long. This chain's CDR3 is CASRKQGYGYTF. The CDR3 nucleotides are TGTGCCAGCCGGAAGCAGGGTTATGGCTACACCTTC. Complete variable domain (other parts from reference TRBV5-6 and TRBJ1-2): DAGVTQSPTHLIKTRGQQVTLRCSPKSGHDTVSWYQQALGQGPQFIFQYYEEEERQRGNFPDRFSGHQFPNYSSELNVNALLLGDSALYLCASRKQGYGYTFGSGTRLTVV.

This clonotype was counted only a few times. CDR3 residues: CASSLGAVPSSYEQYF. CDR3 coding DNA: TGCGCCAGCAGCTTGGGGGCAGTTCCTAGCTCCTACGAGCAGTACTTC. This sequence joins TRBV5-1 and TRBJ2-7; D call uncertain. Germline lookup yields CDR1 SGHRS and CDR2 YFSETQ. The length of the CDR3 is 16 residues. The V end was cut by 0 bases, the J end by 0 bases, with 13 bases between.

This chain joins TRBV10-2 and TRBJ2-4; no definite D call. Per the germline V gene, CDR1 is WSHSY and CDR2 is SAAADI. The CDR3 totals 13 residues. Trimming took off 2 bases at V and 1 base at J, with 3 bases between the two ends. CDR3: CASSERAKNIQYF. The DNA of the CDR3 is TGCGCCAGCAGTGAGCGTGCCAAAAACATTCAGTACTTC.

The chain recombines TRBV30 with TRBJ1-1; D gene uncertain. From germline, CDR1 is GTSNPN and CDR2 SVGIG (reference sequence). This CDR3 has 13 residues. V gave up 4 bases and J gave up 1 base, with 10 bases separating them. CDR3 sequence (DNA): TGTGCCTGGACCCCCAATCCGAACACTGAAGCTTTCTTT. Protein sequence: CAWTPNPNTEAFF. Supplemented by reference TRBV30 and TRBJ1-1, the full variable domain reads SQTIHQWPATLVQPVGSPLSLECTVEGTSNPNLYWYRQAAGRGLQLLFYSVGIGQISSEVPQNLSASRPQDRQFILSSKKLLLSDSGFYLCAWTPNPNTEAFFGQGTRLTVV.

This clonotype was picked up many times. The V gene is TRBV2, the J gene TRBJ2-5; no definite D call. V lost 3 bases to trimming and J lost 5 bases, with 10 bases between them. CDR3 length equals 13 residues. CDR1 is SNHLY and CDR2 is FYNNEI in the germline V gene. CDR3 DNA: TGTGCCAGCAGTGACGACGGTTATGAGACCCAGTACTTC. Residues: CASSDDGYETQYF.

The chain links TRBV27 to TRBJ2-1; 8 bases fit TRBD2. CDR1 is MNHEY, CDR2 SMNVEV, per germline (reference sequence). Trimming cost V 2 bases and J 7 bases; bases outside gene matches: 7. There are 15 residues in the CDR3. In DNA form, the CDR3 reads TGTGCCAGCAGTTTAGGGACTAGGGCACGGAATGAGCAGTTCTTC. Translation: CASSLGTRARNEQFF.

The chain carries TRBV6-2 or TRBV6-3 and TRBJ2-3, with 7 bases lining up with TRBD1. The length of the CDR3 is 14 residues. Germline loops: CDR1 MNHEY, CDR2 SVGEGT. The chain's CDR3 is CATTPGQFTDTQYF. The CDR3 DNA sequence: TGTGCTACCACACCGGGACAGTTCACAGATACGCAGTATTTT.

This clonotype was detected ten times or more. V gene TRBV28 combines with J gene TRBJ2-3, with TRBD2 matching 7 bases. Germline-derived CDR1 and CDR2 are MDHEN and SYDVKM. After removal of 8 bases from V and 2 bases from J, the junction contained 7 bases not matched to a gene. This CDR3 spans 14 amino acids. CDR3 bases: TGTGCCAGCGGATCAGGGACTACCACAGATACGCAGTATTTT. Translated, it gives CASGSGTTTDTQYF.

V usage is TRBV6-4 and J usage is TRBJ1-1, with 10 bases that match TRBD1. The junction had 3 bases not matched to a gene; V was cut back by 4 bases and J by 4 bases. The CDR3 length is 14 residues. The germline CDR1 and CDR2 sequences are MRHNA and SNTAGT. This CDR3 is CASSATGGSTEAFF. CDR3 nucleotide sequence: TGTGCCAGCAGTGCGACAGGGGGCAGCACTGAAGCTTTCTTT.

This clonotype was counted between two and nine times. A single base separates this from a much larger clone, so it may be a read error. J is TRBJ2-1 and V is TRBV13; no firm D call. This CDR3 contains 13 residues. Germline assignment: CDR1 PRHDT and CDR2 FYEKMQ (reference sequence). The ends were cut back, 1 base at V and 5 bases at J, with 6 bases in the middle. CDR3 amino acids: CASSLALNNEQFF. The CDR3 DNA is TGTGCCAGCAGCTTAGCCCTAAACAATGAGCAGTTCTTC.